This T cell receptor beta chain was sequenced for a study of T cells in Graves' hyperthyroidism and ophthalmopathy. Points from the study as a whole: Blood held most thyroid clonotypes expanded above 0.001 frequency.

What was amplified from RNA transcripts were TCR beta CDR3 regions. The study used the HTBI primer set for a first-round RT-PCR of the TCR CDR3. A single record per CDR3 protein comes from TCRdb applying MiXCR to the multiplex PCR reads. The sample holds fewer than 600,000 distinct CDR3 sequences, 12% to 15% seen once. Many counts were recorded for this clonotype. Its antigen is undetermined. In patients aged 18 to 65, hyperthyroidism was newly diagnosed, with duration under 2 months. Out of approximately 9.9 ml of fresh peripheral blood came the PBMCs. The J segment lost 5 bases and the V segment lost 0 bases, leaving 5 bases of the junction unmatched. Looked up from germline, CDR1 is SGHRS and CDR2 is YFSETQ. The CDR3 is 16 residues long.

The receptor comes from a woman in her thirties or forties with Graves' hyperthyroidism. What was sequenced was blood. This chain connects TRBV5-1 to TRBJ1-6, with 7 bases lining up with TRBD1. CDR3 nucleotide sequence: TGCGCCAGCAGCTTGGCCGGGACAGAGAATAATTCACCCCTCCACTTT. This codes for CASSLAGTENNSPLHF.